The rows below give T cell receptor beta chains drawn from one sample of a study of T cell responses to AZD1222 COVID-19 vaccine. TCRdb's copy holds only in-frame clones and misses some; the assay was immunoSEQ multiplex PCR. The table lists roughly 200,000 clones, approximately 92% of them singletons. The sample was peripheral blood, taken on day 0 of AZD1222 vaccination. The receptors come from an adult in good health. The conserved cysteine and the conserved F or W are not part of the CDR3 here.

len | j_gene | v_gene | CDR3aa
12 | TRBJ2-3 | TRBV7-2 | ASSWGLSTDTQY
11 | TRBJ1-5 | TRBV5-3 | ARSETGNQPQH
12 | TRBJ1-1 | TRBV6-4 | ASSPGQGASEAF
15 | TRBJ2-2 | TRBV5-8 | ASSSGLAGLSTGELF
14 | TRBJ2-5 | TRBV7-9 | ASSRLGRGPQETQY
11 | TRBJ2-7 | TRBV2 | ALAAQGTHEQY
10 | TRBJ2-1 | TRBV25-1 | ASSETRGEQF
12 | TRBJ2-2 | TRBV6-5 | AAEGGFLPGELF
13 | TRBJ2-5 | TRBV2 | ASGGRGGLGETQY
10 | TRBJ2-5 | TRBV2 | AIRTDQETQY
10 | TRBJ2-3 | TRBV5-4 | ASSSGQDTQY
10 | TRBJ1-2 | TRBV3-1/TRBV3-2 | ASSRSNYGYT
11 | TRBJ1-6 | TRBV11-2 | ASSLMGGSPLH
16 | TRBJ1-5 | TRBV6-4 | ASSRDRGGPYSNQPQH
10 | TRBJ1-2 | TRBV29-1 | SETSGDYGYT
11 | TRBJ2-7 | TRBV12-3/TRBV12-4 | ASSWTDTYEQY
14 | TRBJ1-2 | TRBV6-5 | ASSYSGGGFNYGYT
13 | TRBJ1-1 | TRBV6-5 | ASSRQTALNTEAF
11 | TRBJ2-1 | TRBV19 | ASKRDSYNEQF
11 | TRBJ2-7 | TRBV4-3 | ASSQDQDYEQY
12 | TRBJ1-2 | TRBV19 | ASKIDTIWDGYT
13 | TRBJ2-7 | TRBV5-1 | ASSSRGVLAYEQY
11 | TRBJ2-5 | TRBV11-2 | ASSLLRQETQY
14 | TRBJ1-1 | TRBV19 | ASTNRGQGLNTEAF
9 | TRBJ1-5 | TRBV20-1 | SASVNQPQH
18 | TRBJ2-1 | TRBV14 | ASSQDPRVGWGGMYNEQF
13 | TRBJ1-2 | TRBV7-9 | ASSSSGGNLYGYT
12 | TRBJ1-5 | TRBV3-1/TRBV3-2 | ASSHRGPNQPQH
13 | TRBJ1-1 | TRBV19 | ASSSKGRSNTEAF
12 | TRBJ1-2 | TRBV5-1 | ASSPGDVGSGYT
14 | TRBJ1-3 | TRBV9 | ASSGLGGYSGNTIY
10 | TRBJ2-5 | TRBV3-1/TRBV3-2 | ASSLSQETQY
12 | TRBJ1-1 | TRBV3-1/TRBV3-2 | ASSQVPGLTEAF
16 | TRBJ2-1 | TRBV7-9 | ASSPRLAGGSSYNEQF
12 | TRBJ1-5 | TRBV15 | ATSSRQGNQPQH
11 | TRBJ1-2 | TRBV7-9 | ASSVESGSGYT
11 | TRBJ1-4 | TRBV29-1 | SGLARGNEKLF
14 | TRBJ1-1 | TRBV11-2 | ASSLDSATKGSEAF
10 | TRBJ2-5 | TRBV6-5 | ASGLEQETQY
15 | TRBJ2-5 | TRBV5-4 | ASSYRSGLAGLETQY
15 | TRBJ2-1 | TRBV3-1/TRBV3-2 | ASSQDGGGFLYNEQF
15 | TRBJ1-2 | TRBV10-3 | AIRDIKQGLANYGYT
13 | TRBJ1-4 | TRBV5-4 | ASSPPLPTNEKLF
14 | TRBJ1-4 | TRBV15 | ATSREGSSTNEKLF
13 | TRBJ1-1 | TRBV9 | ASSVYSGMNTEAF
12 | TRBJ2-5 | TRBV7-7 | ASSATGLQETQY
15 | TRBJ1-1 | TRBV7-9 | ASSDAIRRTDDTEAF
11 | TRBJ2-7 | TRBV10-3 | AINRDLGYEQY
12 | TRBJ1-1 | TRBV24-1 | ATRETGQGTEAF